The clone carrying this TCR beta chain occurred a few times. No antigen is known for it. TCRdb re-called the 5' RACE reads with MiXCR, one entry per CDR3 protein. Counted here are 150,000 to 200,000 distinct CDR3 sequences, 15% to 20% occurring once; the ten biggest clones make up roughly 4%. After removal of 2 bases from V and 7 bases from J, the junction contained 8 bases not matched to a gene. Germline assignment: CDR1 MNHNY and CDR2 SVGAGI (reference sequence). This CDR3 spans 16 amino acids. The data derive from a study of CD8 T cells in ankylosing spondylitis. General observations from the study: Blood of patients with ankylosing spondylitis appeared to be characterized by a TCR beta motif of several highly homologous variants. Reported data indicate significant enrichment of disease-linked clones within matched ankylosing spondylitis synovial fluid. Some motif variants were previously reported in reactive arthritis synovial fluid and blood.

The genes are TRBV6-6 and TRBJ1-5, with TRBD1 identical over 10 bases. The sequence derives from a male donor aged 5 to 29 with ankylosing spondylitis or in good health (not recorded which). The material sequenced was blood, either unsorted or a sorted T cell fraction (not recorded which). CDR3 amino acids: CASSYPVTGGPQPQHF. The CDR3 region has the DNA TGTGCCAGCAGTTACCCTGTGACAGGGGGCCCCCAGCCCCAGCATTTT.